This T cell receptor (beta chain) was retrieved from a study of CD8+ T cells in alopecia areata. General study points: Scalp sequencing also captures normal skin's resident alphabeta T cells.

This clone was seen at least ten times. Its antigen remains unknown. Germline V gives CDR1 SGHNT, CDR2 YYREEE (reference sequence). Trimming cost V 3 bases and J 7 bases; bases outside gene matches: 6. This CDR3 region has 16 residues. In each case, RNA was isolated and then reverse transcribed into cDNA as the sequencing template. This table comes from immunoSEQ multiplex PCR, and its TCRdb copy is limited to in-frame clones, with some not included. This table has 200,000 to 250,000 clones, 35% to 40% appearing once. Described treatment: oral pan-JAK inhibitor, 5-10 mg twice daily. The investigators collected lesional scalp punch biopsies and peripheral blood from alopecia areata patients.

Sequencing was performed on CD4+ T cells sorted from blood, taken between weeks 30 and 35, from a patient treated with tofacitinib. The clonotype was recovered from a human donor with alopecia areata. The chain combines TRBV5-4 with TRBJ2-1; 14 nucleotides line up with TRBD2. The CDR3 DNA reads TGTGCCAGCAGCTGGGGGGGACTAGCGGGAGTGAATGAGCAGTTCTTC. Protein: CASSWGGLAGVNEQFF.